This T cell receptor (beta chain) is from a study of T cells after posttransplantation cyclophosphamide (dated by TCRdb to 2016 to 2018). Context from the whole study: The study tracked T cell repertoire reconstitution by TRB sequencing after myeloablative bone marrow transplantation using posttransplantation cyclophosphamide as GVHD prophylaxis. Samples from roughly 32 PTCy-treated patients, along with samples from about 16 of their related bone marrow donors, underwent antigen receptor sequencing. Blood from all 35 or so PTCy patients with 1-year posttransplant specimens was subjected to TRB sequencing. In 3 patients, TRB sequencing was also performed on up to 3 more blood samples taken 2 to 5.2 years after transplant, and in 4 patients, pretransplant blood was also TRB-sequenced. Because TRA and TRB clonality correlated tightly in some ten samples, later TCR analyses were limited to TRB. Public TRB sequences were searched against a database of over 3,000 sequences associated with responses to pathogens, tumor antigens, self-antigens and alloantigens.

Genomic DNA was used for TRB sequencing, which was performed with the immunoSEQ assay at survey resolution or with the hsTCRB kit. The original pipeline was this. The immunoSEQ software handled the initial read processing, while the LymphoSeq R package was used for the repertoire analyses. Clonality was computed as 1 minus normalized Shannon entropy; Gini coefficient was also calculated for each TRB dataset. Phenotypes of unsorted samples were inferred by mapping TRB sequences from sorted subsets of the recipient or donor onto unsorted samples of the same recipient. The immuneACCESS repertoire file appears here via TCRdb, limited to in-frame rearrangements. These files lack a portion of the clones; in checked studies, under half of the deficit traces to unresolved V genes, and the cause of the others is not known. The DNA was the basis for D and trimming; V, J and clone size are from that table. The sample table holds approximately 19,000 clones, of which roughly nine tenths were seen once. Of the sample, about 6.7% is held by the ten largest clones.

The CDR3 starts with the cysteine, ends with the phenylalanine, and has 17 residues. Left in the record is the CDR3 DNA by itself, 51 bases read in frame from the first base. As encoded in the germline V gene (reference sequence), CDR1 is LNHDA while CDR2 is SQIVND. Between the V and J ends, shortened by 0 bases and 1 base respectively, the junction contains 13 bases. Study-wide conclusions, independent of this receptor: Donor-recipient similarity was low at 1-2 months but rose over the first year, and later blood repertoires were often dominated by donor CD8+ memory clones. The TRB repertoires of T cells infiltrating skin or GI tract showed only limited overlap with the TRB repertoires of T cells in blood. Across over 40 patients, TRB clonality was highly associated with recipient CMV seropositivity and CMV reactivation, and PTCy diversity was similar to diversity in CNI/methotrexate controls.

With regard to this clone: Its antigen is currently not known. No base-level quality is on record; no much larger clone is a single base apart.

The treatment or condition label here, explained by the study, means: high-dose cyclophosphamide on days +3 and +4 as single-agent GVHD prophylaxis. PTCy patients received busulfan and fludarabine conditioning, a related or unrelated marrow graft, and cyclophosphamide on days +3 and +4. PTCy-treated patients came from a prospective multi-institutional clinical trial. Mononuclear cells from peripheral blood and bone marrow were separated by Ficoll-Hypaque density centrifugation and then cryopreserved. Specimen: PBMCs, collected after allogeneic stem cell transplant with posttransplant cyclophosphamide. The sequence was obtained from a female patient aged 40 to 50 who received an allogeneic stem cell transplant from a related donor, was CMV-positive, and had no GVHD. After a transplant, some T cells may have been passed on by the graft donor. The rearranged chain carries TRBV19 and TRBJ1-5; the D gene identity is not certain. In nucleotides, the sequence is TGTGCCAGTAGTATAGATCATGCGGTTCGGAGCAATCAGCCCCAGCATTTT. Translated, it gives CASSIDHAVRSNQPQHF.